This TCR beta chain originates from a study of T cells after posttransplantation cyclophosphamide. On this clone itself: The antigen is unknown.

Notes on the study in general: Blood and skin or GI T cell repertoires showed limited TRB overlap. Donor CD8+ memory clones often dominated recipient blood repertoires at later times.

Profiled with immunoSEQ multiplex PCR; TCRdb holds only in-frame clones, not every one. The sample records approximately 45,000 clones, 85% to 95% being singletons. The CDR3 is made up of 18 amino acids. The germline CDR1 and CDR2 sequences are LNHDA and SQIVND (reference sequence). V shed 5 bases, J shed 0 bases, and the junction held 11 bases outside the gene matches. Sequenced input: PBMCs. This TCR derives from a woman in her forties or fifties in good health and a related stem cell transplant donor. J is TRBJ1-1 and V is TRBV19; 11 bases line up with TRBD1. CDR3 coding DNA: TGTGCCAGTAGTCGTTTCGGGACAGGGGGGTTTGTGAACACTGAAGCTTTCTTT. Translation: CASSRFGTGGFVNTEAFF.